One sample yielded the 26 T cell receptor beta chains listed below, sequenced in a study of patients and donors after allogeneic stem cell transplantation. TCRdb used MiXCR to reprocess the RT-PCR reads, holding one entry per CDR3 protein. The sample lists roughly 880,000 distinct CDR3 sequences, over 15% seen once, with approximately 5.9% in the top ten. Sample: blood, either unsorted or a sorted T cell fraction (not recorded which). Every receptor here comes from a human donor who was either an allogeneic HSCT recipient or a stem cell or donor lymphocyte infusion donor (not recorded which). It is not recorded whose cells these are; they may come from a transplant donor.

This clonotype appeared a few times. CDR3 coding DNA: TGTGCCAGCAGCGTGGACAGGGTTTCGGGGGAGCAGTACTTC. Amino acid sequence: CASSVDRVSGEQYF. This sequence joins TRBV9 and TRBJ2-7; 8 positions match TRBD1. The CDR3 totals 14 residues. J lost 7 bases, V lost 2 bases, and 8 bases had no gene match. Germline loops: CDR1 SGDLS, CDR2 YYNGEE. The full variable domain, completed using reference TRBV9 and TRBJ2-7, is DSGVTQTPKHLITATGQRVTLRCSPRSGDLSVYWYQQSLDQGLQFLIQYYNGEERAKGNILERFSAQQFPDLHSELNLSSLELGDSALYFCASSVDRVSGEQYFGPGTRLTVT.

The rearrangement uses TRBV27 and TRBJ2-1, with D possibly being TRBD1 (5 bases). This CDR3 comprises 17 residues. The germline V gene encodes CDR1 MNHEY and CDR2 SMNVEV (reference sequence). Between the trimmed V and J ends, which lost 5 bases and 2 bases, there was a span of 19 bases. CDR3 sequence (DNA): TGTGCCAGCAGTCCCCGAGGTGGGGCTTTTCCCTACAATGAGCAGTTCTTC. Translating gives CASSPRGGAFPYNEQFF.

This clonotype came up many times. The V gene is TRBV14, the J gene TRBJ1-1; D is ambiguous. Trimming took 4 bases from V and 1 from J, leaving 7 bases between them. Germline V gene sequence: CDR1 SGHDN, CDR2 FVKESK. The CDR3 loop spans 13 amino acids. CDR3 sequence: CASSPAWNTEAFF. CDR3 nucleotides: TGTGCCAGCAGCCCAGCCTGGAACACTGAAGCTTTCTTT.

CDR3 nucleotides: TGCAGTGCGGAGACGAACACTGAAGCTTTCTTT. It codes for CSAETNTEAFF. The V gene is TRBV20-1, the J gene TRBJ1-1; unclear D gene. The CDR3 runs to 11 residues. Germline lookup yields CDR1 DFQATT and CDR2 SNEGSKA (reference sequence). Trimming removed 6 bases from V and 1 base from J, with 6 bases in between.

This chain connects TRBV11-2 to TRBJ1-4; D might be TRBD1 (5 bases). V shed 5 bases and J shed 13 bases, with 20 bases lying between them. The CDR3 runs 14 residues. The germline V gene encodes CDR1 SGHAT and CDR2 FQNNGV. In DNA, the CDR3 is TGTGCCAGCAGCCCAGGAGGGGCCAGGAGGAGACTGTTTTTT. The encoded protein is CASSPGGARRRLFF.

The sample holds a few counts of this clonotype. CDR3 sequence reads: CASSPSGSPNYEQYF. In nucleotides, the CDR3 is TGTGCCAGCAGTCCGAGCGGGAGCCCCAACTACGAGCAGTACTTC. The V gene is TRBV12-3 or TRBV12-4, the J gene TRBJ2-7; 8 nucleotides match TRBD2. V trimming: 5 bases; J trimming: 3 bases; junction bases outside the gene matches: 9. The CDR3 covers 15 residues.

This clonotype showed up just a few times. The rearrangement joins TRBV18 to TRBJ2-6; D is unclear. Germline V CDR1 and CDR2: KGHSH, LQKENI. The ends were cut back, 0 bases at V and 5 bases at J, with 17 bases in the middle. This CDR3 comprises 18 residues. The CDR3: CASSPPYPDGDWANVLTF. The CDR3 coding sequence is TGTGCCAGCTCACCACCATACCCCGACGGCGACTGGGCCAACGTCCTGACTTTC.

This clonotype was observed a few times. The V and J genes are TRBV7-2 and TRBJ1-2; D gene uncertain. Looked up from germline, CDR1 is SGHTA and CDR2 is FQGNSA. The CDR3 is made up of 14 amino acids. V shed 4 bases and J shed 8 bases, with 17 bases lying between them. CDR3 nucleotide sequence: TGTGCCAGCAGCTCCCCGTGGCAGGTCGGCGGCTACACCTTC. It is translated as CASSSPWQVGGYTF.

This clonotype has more than one count but fewer than ten. J is TRBJ1-3 and V is TRBV5-1; D call uncertain. Germline lookup yields CDR1 SGHRS and CDR2 YFSETQ. The CDR3 is made up of 13 amino acids. Trimming left V 4 bases short and J 9 bases short, with 14 bases between. The CDR3 sequence: CASSADGTGTIYF. The CDR3 coding sequence is TGCGCCAGCAGCGCGGACGGTACGGGCACCATATATTTT.

This clonotype was recorded a few times. This rearrangement joins TRBV5-1 to TRBJ2-7, with TRBD2 matching over 12 bases. CDR3 length: 17 amino acids. CDR1 is SGHRS, CDR2 YFSETQ, per germline. With V trimmed by 0 bases and J by 1 base, 5 bases remained unmatched. The CDR3 sequence is CASSLGTGTSGSYEQYF. The CDR3 region has the DNA TGCGCCAGCAGCTTGGGAACCGGGACTAGCGGGTCCTACGAGCAGTACTTC.

The chain couples TRBV4-1 to TRBJ2-5, with a possible D match to TRBD2 (6 bases). Trimming stripped 4 bases from V and 1 base from J, with 10 bases between. The germline CDR1 and CDR2 sequences are MGHRA and YSYEKL. CDR3 length: 14 amino acids. The CDR3 DNA reads TGCGCCAGCAGCCGCGGGGCATCCCAAGAGACCCAGTACTTC. Its protein is CASSRGASQETQYF.

This clonotype was seen a handful of times. The rearrangement links TRBV6-1 to TRBJ2-7; D gene uncertain. The ends were cut back, 8 bases at V and 3 bases at J, with 14 bases in the middle. Germline V gives CDR1 MNHNS, CDR2 SASEGT. The CDR3 consists of 13 residues. Written as DNA, the CDR3 is TGTGCCAGCCGGCGACCCCCCTTCTACGAGCAGTACTTC. This translates into CASRRPPFYEQYF.

This clonotype has a handful of counts. The genes are TRBV28 and TRBJ2-1; 15 bases are shared with TRBD2. V lost 1 base and J lost 8; bases outside the gene matches: 9. The CDR3 consists of 18 residues. CDR1 and CDR2 from the germline V gene are MDHEN and SYDVKM. The CDR3: CASSLFLRRTSGRDEQFF. The CDR3 coding sequence is TGTGCCAGCAGTTTATTCCTCCGAAGGACTAGCGGGAGGGATGAGCAGTTCTTC.

This sequence joins TRBV12-3 or TRBV12-4 and TRBJ2-3, with 11 bases lining up with TRBD2. This CDR3 is 16 amino acids long. The V and J ends lost 0 bases and 8 bases, in that order; junction bases with no gene match: 7. The CDR3 loop is CASSLARLAGLVTQYF. DNA for the CDR3: TGTGCCAGCAGTTTAGCTCGACTAGCGGGACTTGTTACGCAGTATTTT.

The chain employs TRBV6-2 or TRBV6-3 and TRBJ2-7; D is perhaps TRBD1 (6 bases). CDR1 is MNHEY and CDR2 is SVGEGT in the germline V gene. V shed 6 bases and J shed 5 bases, with 26 bases lying between them. The CDR3 loop spans 17 amino acids. DNA for the CDR3: TGTGCCAGCAGCCACCGCCCACCAACACAGGGTTACGACGAGCAGTACTTC. Translated: CASSHRPPTQGYDEQYF.

V and J are TRBV9 and TRBJ2-7; 13 bases line up with TRBD2. Trimming took 5 bases from V and 6 from J; bases not matched to a gene: 14. Germline lookup yields CDR1 SGDLS and CDR2 YYNGEE. The CDR3 loop spans 17 amino acids. The CDR3 DNA sequence: TGTGCCAGCAGTGAAACTAGCGGGAGGGCCCGGGGGAGCGAGCAGTACTTC. Translation gives CASSETSGRARGSEQYF.

This clonotype has just a few counts. CDR3 in DNA: TGTGCCAGCTCACCCAGCGAATCGGGAGGGCAGCCCCAGCATTTT. It translates to CASSPSESGGQPQHF. The gene calls are TRBV18 and TRBJ1-5; no firm D call. CDR1 and CDR2 from the germline V gene are KGHSH and LQKENI. The length of the CDR3 is 15 residues. V was pared by 3 bases and J by 7 bases, with 16 bases between. Using reference TRBV18 and TRBJ1-5 for the parts outside the CDR3, the full variable domain is NAGVMQNPRHLVRRRGQEARLRCSPMKGHSHVYWYRQLPEEGLKFMVYLQKENIIDESGMPKERFSAEFPKEGPSILRIQQVVRGDSAAYFCASSPSESGGQPQHFGDGTRLSIL.

This clonotype showed up just a few times. This chain uses TRBV27 with TRBJ2-7; 10 nucleotides match TRBD1. The CDR3 loop spans 15 amino acids. V lost 5 bases to trimming and J lost 2 bases; unmatched junction nucleotides: 6. Germline V gives CDR1 MNHEY, CDR2 SMNVEV (reference sequence). CDR3 sequence: CASSPAGTGAYEQYF. CDR3 DNA: TGTGCCAGCAGTCCAGCCGGGACAGGGGCCTACGAGCAGTACTTC.

This clonotype was seen more than once but under ten times. CDR3 protein: CASTKLGSVGNEQFF. DNA of the CDR3: TGTGCCAGTACAAAGTTAGGGAGCGTGGGAAATGAGCAGTTCTTC. The V and J genes are TRBV3-1 and TRBJ2-1; maybe TRBD2 (5 bases). The V gene's germline CDR1 is LGHDT and CDR2 YNNKEL (reference sequence). There are 15 residues in the CDR3. The ends were cut back, 9 bases at V and 7 bases at J, with 22 bases in the middle.

A few counts support this clonotype. This chain joins TRBV4-3 and TRBJ2-4; D is unclear. The CDR3 length is 16 residues. Germline CDR1 reads LGHNA; CDR2 reads YSLEER. V was clipped by 0 bases and J by 0 bases, with 9 bases between them. CDR3 coding DNA: TGCGCCAGCAGCCAAGACATCCAAAGAGCCAAAAACATTCAGTACTTC. It encodes CASSQDIQRAKNIQYF.

This clonotype was seen a handful of times. This chain uses TRBV20-1 with TRBJ2-1, with a weak D call TRBD2 (5 bases). Trimming stripped 0 bases from V and 10 bases from J, with 7 bases between. CDR1 DFQATT and CDR2 SNEGSKA come from the germline V gene (reference sequence). The CDR3 has 11 residues. CDR3 bases: TGCAGTGCTAGAGAGGCTAGCGAGCAGTTCTTC. This sequence encodes CSAREASEQFF.

The chain links TRBV28 to TRBJ2-1; 8 nucleotides align to TRBD2. This CDR3 comprises 19 residues. The trim removed 2 bases at V and 0 bases at J, leaving 12 bases unmatched. Germline V CDR1 and CDR2: MDHEN, SYDVKM. The CDR3 nucleotides are TGTGCCAGCAGTTTAACCCCCGGGGTAGCGGGAAGCTCCTACAATGAGCAGTTCTTC. This encodes CASSLTPGVAGSSYNEQFF.

The sample holds one count of this clonotype. V usage is TRBV30 and J usage is TRBJ2-7; 7 bases match TRBD1. The germline gives CDR1 GTSNPN, CDR2 SVGIG (reference sequence). This CDR3 is 12 amino acids long. The J segment lost 2 bases and the V segment lost 5 bases, leaving 3 bases of the junction unmatched. The CDR3 DNA is TGTGCCTGGGCAGGGGGACCCTACGAGCAGTACTTC. Residues: CAWAGGPYEQYF. Supplemented by reference TRBV30 and TRBJ2-7, the full variable domain reads SQTIHQWPATLVQPVGSPLSLECTVEGTSNPNLYWYRQAAGRGLQLLFYSVGIGQISSEVPQNLSASRPQDRQFILSSKKLLLSDSGFYLCAWAGGPYEQYFGPGTRLTVT.

The chain links TRBV30 to TRBJ2-1; D uncertain. The CDR3 runs 15 residues. Trimming took 5 bases from V and 0 from J, leaving 14 bases between them. Germline V CDR1 and CDR2: GTSNPN, SVGIG (reference sequence). This CDR3 is CAWGNTASSYNEQFF. The CDR3 nucleotides read TGTGCCTGGGGGAATACAGCCTCCTCCTACAATGAGCAGTTCTTC.

The gene calls are TRBV7-9 and TRBJ2-2; 9 bases are a match to TRBD1. The CDR3 has 16 residues. With V trimmed by 2 bases and J by 0 bases, 1 base remained unmatched. The germline V gene has CDR1 SEHNR and CDR2 FQNEAQ (reference sequence). The DNA for the CDR3 is TGTGCCAGCAGCTTAAGGGACAGGGCGAACACCGGGGAGCTGTTTTTT. The encoded protein is CASSLRDRANTGELFF.

This rearrangement joins TRBV7-2 to TRBJ2-7; TRBD2 might be the D (5 bases). There are 13 residues in the CDR3. V lost 5 bases and J 5 bases, leaving 13 bases between the germline ends. The germline V gene encodes CDR1 SGHTA and CDR2 FQGNSA. The CDR3 reads CASSAPDWNEQYF. CDR3 nucleotides: TGTGCCAGCAGCGCCCCGGACTGGAACGAGCAGTACTTC.